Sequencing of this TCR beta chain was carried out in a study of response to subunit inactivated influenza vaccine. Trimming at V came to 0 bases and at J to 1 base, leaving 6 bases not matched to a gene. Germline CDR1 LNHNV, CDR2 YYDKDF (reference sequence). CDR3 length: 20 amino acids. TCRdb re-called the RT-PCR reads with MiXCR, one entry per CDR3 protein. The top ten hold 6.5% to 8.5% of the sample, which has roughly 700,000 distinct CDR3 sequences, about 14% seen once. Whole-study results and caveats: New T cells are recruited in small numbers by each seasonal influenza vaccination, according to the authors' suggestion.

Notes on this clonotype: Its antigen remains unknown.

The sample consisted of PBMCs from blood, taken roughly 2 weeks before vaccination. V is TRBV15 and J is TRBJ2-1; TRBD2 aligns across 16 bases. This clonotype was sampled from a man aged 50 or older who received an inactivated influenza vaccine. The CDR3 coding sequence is TGTGCCACCAGCAGAGACTTGGGACTAGCGGGAGGGCCATCCTACAATGAGCAGTTCTTC. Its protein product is CATSRDLGLAGGPSYNEQFF.